Below, one T cell receptor beta chain is given with its context. No antigen is known for it. The input lacks base qualities; no much larger clone sits a single base away. The cohort was made up of 666 healthy bone marrow donors. At the time of sampling, all cohort members were nominally healthy, though unrecorded immune exposures were likely present. The donor was CMV seronegative and was included in the group of a few hundred seronegative cohort members. Every donor gave a peripheral blood sample, and the peripheral blood mononuclear cells from that sample were used for TCR beta sequencing. Genomic DNA was extracted from the blood cell samples with the Qiagen DNeasy Blood Extraction Kit. The entry originates in a study of cytomegalovirus exposure and HLA in healthy donors (TCRdb year 2017). About the full investigation: In an earlier analysis of under 750 of the donors, around 290 Gb of sequence data and 95 million to 130 million unique TCR beta sequences from 150 million to 200 million T cells were reported. An early release that covered more than 550 HLA-typed donors contained approximately 300 gigabases of sequencing data and around 85 million unique TCR sequences. Of the roughly 400 genotyped donors, approximately 82% fell in the genetic ancestry cluster associated with self-reported Caucasian donors. The aim of the study was to test whether cataloging public T cell receptors could identify signatures of past pathogen exposure. Using immunosequencing, the study profiled T cell repertoires from 500 to 800 subjects and related those repertoires to cytomegalovirus serostatus. Along with the roughly 700-subject first cohort, a separate validation cohort of over 90 different subjects was used. The study combined high-throughput TCR immunosequencing, statistical association of individual TCRs with disease status, and machine learning to predict cytomegalovirus infection status. To study patterns of TCR occurrence, a later analysis re-analyzed previously published TCR beta repertoires from 600 to 750 donors and added high-resolution HLA genotyping. Rather than drawing on any new phenotypic data, the later analysis identified candidate immune exposures from TCR beta sequences and the way those sequences occurred across donors. In an earlier analysis of 500 to 650 of the donors, high-throughput TCR beta sequencing was used to judge whether each TCR beta V gene segment behaved as functional or pseudogenic. Donor age, sex, ethnicity and CMV serostatus were collected together with the repertoire data. A later genetic analysis used genome-wide SNP genotypes for about 60% of the roughly 700 donors, treating that subset as a discovery cohort. Every repertoire in the discovery cohort had been generated on one and the same sequencing platform. HLA typing covered class I and class II loci at four-digit resolution. The number of typed donors differed by locus: about 620-640 for A, B, C, DRB1 and DQB1; some 500 for DQA1; 600 to 610 for DPA1; and some 450 for DPB1. A handful of DR-DQ haplotypes were handled as single units for association and clustering because linkage in the cohort was strong. Among some 400 genotyped donors of the cohort, an average of approximately 220,000 unique TCR beta nucleotide sequences was sequenced per donor, of which 15% to 20% were non-productive. Study-level results and caveats: Correlated functional status among segregating V segments might reflect linkage disequilibrium, but an unknown experimental factor could not be ruled out. Specific HLA alleles were associated with roughly 16,000 TCR beta sequences at a false discovery rate of 0.05 in a later analysis. According to a later genetic analysis, donors in an Asian-associated ancestry cluster had fewer N-insertions in productive TCRs than the roughly 660-donor mean. This cohort had only TCR beta chains sequenced, and the lack of alpha or paired-chain data limited which features could be detected. In vitro tests confirmed that a few of the cytomegalovirus-associated TCR beta chains recognize cytomegalovirus antigens. A group of highly shared sequence variants was considered likely to be a technical artifact of the sequencing pipeline. In a later analysis, the rate of TCR association differed among HLA loci, with DRB1 alleles having the most associated TCRs and HLA-C alleles having the fewest. The study listed 150 to 200 TCR beta chains as associated with cytomegalovirus. The classifier was reported to diagnose cytomegalovirus status with high specificity and sensitivity in both the original cohort and the validation cohort. Immune exposure information for the cohort was limited to CMV serostatus. Some IMGT-functional V segments, including TRBV6-2 and TRBV6-3, could not be distinguished by the 87-base-pair reads and were therefore excluded. In an earlier analysis of some 500 of the donors, most TCR beta V segments were observed in productive rearrangements about 87% or about 30% of the time, broadly matching IMGT annotations. Compared with equally common non-associated chains, HLA-associated TCR beta chains in a later analysis were more clonally expanded and had lower generation probabilities. Because counts were too low, about 18 rarely observed V segments, including chromosome 9 orphons, were excluded from the earlier analysis of several hundred of the donors. A later analysis found that most CMV-associated TCR beta chains appeared HLA-restricted, with HLA associations seemingly driven largely by CMV exposure. V-gene and J-gene trimming of TCR beta chains was associated with a missense DCLRE1C variant in a later genetic analysis, and the association was replicated in an independent cohort. When HLA alleles, especially DR and DQ, strongly co-occurred, TCR associations were difficult to assign to individual alleles. Most TCR sequences were observed very rarely across donors, whereas some public TCRs were present in many individuals. A further reported finding was that TCR beta sequences accurately predicted the HLA-A and HLA-B alleles for most subjects in the first cohort. Because some donors lacked HLA typing at each locus, the association tests relied only on the typed subset. The authors suggested that the approach could potentially be generalized to other disease states and immunological phenotypes. The presence/absence analyses assumed that sequencing depth was roughly uniform across donors, and that assumption may not be true. Several of the top co-occurrence clusters appeared to be linked to parvovirus B19, influenza, CMV and Epstein-Barr virus, according to a later analysis.

Libraries were constructed by the immunoSEQ multiplex PCR assay. For the multiplex PCR, a mixture combining 60 forward primers for TCR Vbeta segments and 13 reverse primers for TCR Jbeta segments was used. The CDR3 region of rearranged TCR beta genes was amplified from genomic DNA with a multiplex PCR assay. The amplified TCR beta libraries were sequenced on the Illumina HiSeq System as 87-base-pair reads. From the authors' description of their analysis: A later analysis counted some 74 million unique TCR beta chains across the 600 to 850 repertoires, and about 10 million of these chains were shared by at least two donors. Raw reads were error-corrected and collapsed into unique sequences by a nearest-neighbor algorithm in which closely related sequences were merged to remove PCR and sequencing errors. To assign V, D and J gene segments, CDR3 sequences were aligned to IMGT reference sequences. For a sequence to be retained, a match of at least six nucleotides to both a V gene segment and a J gene segment was required. Rearrangements were classified as productive when the CDR3 lacked stop codons and remained in frame with V and J, and all other rearrangements were classified as non-productive. CDR3 was defined by IMGT convention, running from the second conserved V-encoded cysteine to the conserved J-encoded phenylalanine. In an earlier analysis of more than 550 of the donors, sequences lacking an unambiguous match to a single V gene segment were excluded. An earlier analysis of several hundred of the donors classified V segments as functional when productive rearrangements were above 56.7% and as segregating when the standard deviation between donors was above 5%. To diagnose cytomegalovirus status from the catalog of TCR beta chain sequences, a statistical classification framework was built. In a later analysis, V and J genes were assigned by comparing TCR nucleotide sequences against IMGT/GENE-DB human TR gene sequences. The TCRdist pipeline was used in a later analysis to assign CDR3 sequences and most-parsimonious VDJ recombination scenarios. A later analysis defined each TCR beta chain by its CDR3 amino acid sequence plus V-gene family, and excluded reads lacking a unique V-gene family. A later analysis removed 500 to 600 highly shared, low-generation-probability nucleotide sequences to deal with suspected cross-contamination and a sequencing artifact. In a later analysis, a clonal expansion index for each public chain was calculated from normalized within-repertoire ranks of inferred template counts. In a later analysis, generation probabilities were computed using a VDJ recombination model fitted to out-of-frame rearrangements, and the results were checked against IGoR. A later analysis scored TCR-TCR, TCR-HLA and TCR-CMV co-occurrence with hypergeometric tests, applying a repertoire-size bias correction to TCR pairs. A later analysis estimated false discovery rates by permuting HLA or CMV assignments 20 times. In a later analysis, co-occurring TCRs were grouped using DBSCAN, with TCRdist sequence similarity added in when clustering inside HLA-allele-positive subsets. Repertoires with fewer than 30,000 or more than 120,000 public chains, plus five repertoires with anomalous nucleotide sharing, were excluded from co-occurrence clustering. The table comes from immuneACCESS by way of TCRdb, which keeps in-frame sequences with V and J called. Part of the clones is missing from these tables; in studies checked, under half for an unresolved V gene and the rest for unknown reasons. The V and J calls and the clone size are those of that table, but D and trimming were determined from the DNA. This sample is represented by about 230,000 clones; roughly 79% of them were singletons. The ten largest clonotypes hold over 0.5% of the sample.

From the cysteine through the phenylalanine, the CDR3 covers 13 amino acids. Only CDR3 DNA is held: 39 bases, read in frame from base 1. Between the V and J ends, shortened by 6 bases and 0 bases respectively, the junction contains 8 bases. The germline V gene yields MNHNS for CDR1 and SASEGT for CDR2. Sample: PBMCs. This TCR derives from a woman in her 40s in good health and CMV-seronegative. The sequence links TRBV6-1 to TRBJ1-1; no D gene call is confident. CDR3 loop: CASRRYLNTEAFF. The DNA sequence reads TGTGCCAGCAGGAGGTACTTGAACACTGAAGCTTTCTTT.